These 11 T cell receptor beta chains were all obtained from the same sample, sequenced in a study of blood T cells in healthy people across ages. A second roughly 6 to 11 cycle PCR used barcoded and J-beta primers. TCRdb recomputed calls from the 5' RACE reads with MiXCR, one row per CDR3 protein. The data show about 680,000 distinct CDR3 sequences, 49% seen once. The sequencing sample was made of blood. The source of these receptors is an older woman in good health.

This chain links TRBV12-3 or TRBV12-4 with TRBJ1-5; the match to TRBD1 covers 10 bases. This CDR3 spans 16 amino acids. The V gene end was trimmed by 4 bases and the J gene end by 9 bases; junction bases not matched to a gene: 12. CDR3 DNA: TGTGCCAGCAGTTCCCGGGACAGGGGCCAGGGGATGCCCCAGCATTTT. Translated: CASSSRDRGQGMPQHF.

This clonotype was observed a handful of times. CDR3 nucleotides: TGCAGTCCCAGGGACAGGCTCACCTACGAGCAGTACTTC. This codes for CSPRDRLTYEQYF. This rearrangement joins TRBV20-1 to TRBJ2-7; 8 bases are a match to TRBD1. V gave up 8 bases and J gave up 2 bases; unmatched junction bases: 8. The CDR3 consists of 13 residues. CDR1 is DFQATT, CDR2 SNEGSKA, per germline (reference sequence).

The chain couples TRBV5-1 to TRBJ2-1, with D perhaps being TRBD1 or TRBD2 (6 bases each). Germline values: CDR1 SGHRS, CDR2 YFSETQ. CDR3 size: 15 residues. Trimming took off 2 bases at V and 2 bases at J, with 11 bases between the two ends. The chain's CDR3 is CASSFWGATYNEQFF. Written as DNA, the CDR3 is TGCGCCAGCAGCTTCTGGGGGGCAACCTACAATGAGCAGTTCTTC.

The chain is built from TRBV18 and TRBJ1-2; 9 nucleotides align to TRBD1. The CDR3 is made up of 17 amino acids. Per germline, CDR1 KGHSH and CDR2 LQKENI. The V and J ends lost 3 bases and 4 bases, in that order; junction bases with no gene match: 12. The CDR3 spells CASSPPGTGRGIYGYTF. In nucleotides, the CDR3 is TGTGCCAGCTCACCGCCTGGGACAGGGAGGGGAATCTATGGCTACACCTTC.

This clonotype occurred a few times. The chain has TRBV11-2 and TRBJ2-1; TRBD1 aligns across 8 bases. After removal of 7 bases from V and 4 bases from J, the junction contained 12 bases not matched to a gene. CDR3 length: 16 amino acids. Per germline, CDR1 SGHAT and CDR2 FQNNGV. The CDR3 is CASKNWAGGLYNEQFF. The CDR3 DNA follows: TGTGCCAGCAAAAACTGGGCAGGGGGCTTATACAATGAGCAGTTCTTC.

The chain has TRBV7-2 and TRBJ2-7; TRBD2 agrees at 15 bases. V shed 4 bases and J 7 bases; nucleotides not matched to a gene: 20. Germline values: CDR1 SGHTA, CDR2 FQGNSA. This CDR3 has 20 residues. The CDR3 nucleotides read TGTGCCAGCAGCTCGTACAAGACCTCCGGGACTAGCGGGAGGAAGGGTGAGCAGTACTTC. Translated: CASSSYKTSGTSGRKGEQYF.

This CDR3 reads CATVKENSGGLGYNEQFF. The CDR3, as DNA: TGTGCCACCGTGAAGGAAAACAGTGGGGGACTGGGCTACAATGAGCAGTTCTTC. The V and J genes are TRBV10-3 and TRBJ2-1; weak D call: TRBD2 (6 bases). The V gene's germline CDR1 is ENHRY and CDR2 SYGVKD. The ends were cut back, 10 bases at V and 3 bases at J, with 28 bases in the middle. This CDR3 region has 18 residues.

Points on this clonotype: Relative to the germline gene, one junction end is altered; a read error may explain this. The chain recombines TRBV5-1 with TRBJ2-7; D is undetermined. The germline V gene has CDR1 SGHRS and CDR2 YFSETQ. The CDR3 has 12 amino acids. The CDR3 protein is CTSSGGLYEQYF. DNA for the CDR3: TGCACCAGCTCCGGCGGCCTCTACGAGCAGTACTTC.

This clonotype was seen a handful of times. The V gene is TRBV4-3, the J gene TRBJ2-5, with a possible D match to TRBD1 (6 bases). V was clipped by 0 bases and J by 3 bases, with 8 bases between them. The CDR3 extends over 14 amino acids. The germline CDR1 and CDR2 sequences are LGHNA and YSLEER. The CDR3 nucleotides are TGCGCCAGCAGCCAAGACAGGGGAAAAGAGACCCAGTACTTC. Its translation: CASSQDRGKETQYF.

The CDR3 here is CASSPRGAATNEKLFF. CDR3 in DNA: TGTGCCAGCAGTCCGAGGGGAGCCGCAACTAATGAAAAACTGTTTTTT. J is TRBJ1-4 and V is TRBV25-1, with D possibly TRBD1 on 5 matching bases. V lost 5 bases and J 0 bases, leaving 13 bases between the germline ends. The CDR3 spans 16 residues. Germline loops: CDR1 MGHDK, CDR2 SYGVNS.

This clonotype was seen a few times. V usage is TRBV5-1 and J usage is TRBJ1-1, with D possibly TRBD1 on 6 matching bases. Deletions cut 0 bases from V and 1 base from J, with 16 bases between. Germline V gene sequence: CDR1 SGHRS, CDR2 YFSETQ. This CDR3 comprises 17 residues. The CDR3 nucleotides are TGCGCCAGCAGCTTGGAGCGGGGGCGCAGAAGGAACACTGAAGCTTTCTTT. This encodes CASSLERGRRRNTEAFF.